The present TCR beta chain was sequenced within a study of blood T cell repertoires in COVID-19. The wider study: Specimens from acute and convalescent COVID-19 originated in the United States, Italy and Spain.

The CDR3 extends over 16 amino acids. Study processing details: Reference gene primer amplification gave nucleated cell count estimates. Clones were sequenced by immunoSEQ multiplex PCR, and TCRdb holds only the in-frame ones, with some missing. V, J and clone size derive from that table, while D and trimming were established from the DNA sequence. The table lists some 20,000 clones, more than 70% of them singletons. Specimen: peripheral blood. The TCR originated in a man aged 40-49 years with active COVID-19. The chain uses TRBV21-1 and TRBJ2-3; the table's TRBD1 call for D was not verified on the DNA. TRBV21-1 is tagged as a pseudogene. CDR3 in DNA: TGTGCCAGCAGCAAAGTCGACAGGGGGCGGACAGATACGCAGTATTTT. It codes for CASSKVDRGRTDTQYF.